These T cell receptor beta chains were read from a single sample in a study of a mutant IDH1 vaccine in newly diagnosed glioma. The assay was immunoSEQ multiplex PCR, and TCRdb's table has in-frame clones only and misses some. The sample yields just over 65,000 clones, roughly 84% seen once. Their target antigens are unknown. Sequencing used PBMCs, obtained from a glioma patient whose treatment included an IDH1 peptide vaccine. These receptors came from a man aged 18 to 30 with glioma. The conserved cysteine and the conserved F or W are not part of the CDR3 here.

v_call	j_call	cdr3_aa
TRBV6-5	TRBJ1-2	ASRPTGGGYT
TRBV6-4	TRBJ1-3	ASSENGISGGRNTIY
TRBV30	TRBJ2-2	AWSVGTYIGELF
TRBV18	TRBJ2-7	ASSPPSPQGFEQY
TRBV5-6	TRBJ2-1	ASSLAGGGDFINEQF
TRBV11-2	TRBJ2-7	ASSLVFGALAHEQY
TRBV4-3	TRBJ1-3	ASSLLPDGTGGTSGNTIY
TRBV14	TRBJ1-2	ASSQAWGRDLQGYT
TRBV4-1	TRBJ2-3	ASSQAGGRTDTQY
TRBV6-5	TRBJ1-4	ASSYGQGGEKLF
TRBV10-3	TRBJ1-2	AISDGPRGGYT
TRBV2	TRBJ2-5	ASSEQGSTETQY
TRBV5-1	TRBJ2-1	ASSLSTGTGNEQF
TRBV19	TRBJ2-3	ASSIFSTDTQY
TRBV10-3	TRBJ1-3	AIRGQISGNTIY
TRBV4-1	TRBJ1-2	ASSQDRGGQGYT
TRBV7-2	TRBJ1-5	ASSLWPDQPQH
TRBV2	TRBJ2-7	ASSRFGTGRSYEQY
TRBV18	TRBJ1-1	ASSPTQGMNTEAF
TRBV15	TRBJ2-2	AIKTGLNPGELF
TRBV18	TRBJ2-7	ASSPIAGGSTYEQY
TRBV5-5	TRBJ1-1	ASSKLQGAGTEAF
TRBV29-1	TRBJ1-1	SVGRSGTEAF
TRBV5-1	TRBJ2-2	ASSEGTPTGELF
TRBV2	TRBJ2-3	ASSGDRPGGTDTQY
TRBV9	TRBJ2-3	ASSVGADITDTQY
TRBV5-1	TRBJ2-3	ASSPGSLPTDTQY
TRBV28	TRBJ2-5	ASSFNGEQGRETQY
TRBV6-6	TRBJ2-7	ASSYSTGTSNYEQY
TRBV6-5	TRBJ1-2	ASSYGLGASGYGYT
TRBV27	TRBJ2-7	ASSFGELGQGGSYEQY
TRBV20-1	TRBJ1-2	SAPSGGYT
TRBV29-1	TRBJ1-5	SVVSGFNQPQH
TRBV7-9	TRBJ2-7	ASSLAVALSSYEQY
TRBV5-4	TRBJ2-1	ASSWGLDEQF
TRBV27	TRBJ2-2	ASSSPFSRRNTGGLF
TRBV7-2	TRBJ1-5	ASSLDRYSNQPQH
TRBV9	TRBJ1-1	ASSAAVDTEAF
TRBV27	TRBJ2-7	ASSLLGQGAPHEQY
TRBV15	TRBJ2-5	ATSRGSETQY
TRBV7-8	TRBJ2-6	ASSLVPSGAVAGANVLT
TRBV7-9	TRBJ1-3	ASNGFDNLYSGNTIY
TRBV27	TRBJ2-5	ASSSGTGPRTQY
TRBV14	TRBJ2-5	ASSRQGVQETQY
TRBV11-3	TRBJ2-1	ASSWDNEQF
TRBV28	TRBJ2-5	ASSLSRTGFKETQY